This is a list of T cell receptor beta chains from one sample in a study of T cell repertoires in cytomegalovirus infection. Using its own MiXCR run on the reads, TCRdb lists one record per CDR3 protein. The sample contains roughly 280,000 distinct CDR3 sequences, about 20% of which appear only once. No antigen is known for these receptors. This specimen was cultured PBMCs, taken from culture after CMV antigen stimulation. These TCRs come from a human donor in good health (CMV status not recorded). Some clones in this sample may be carry-over from other donors' samples. The CDR3 runs from the conserved cysteine through the conserved F or W. Fields, in order: clone size, V gene, J gene, D gene, CDR3 DNA, CDR3 protein. A D gene is named only where the DNA matches it firmly. Size values are once, few and many counts, or a class for expanded clones, and some rows have none.

clone size: few; V gene: TRBV3-1; J gene: TRBJ1-1; D gene: NA; CDR3 DNA: TGTGCCAGCAGCCATGGGAGGAACACTGAAGCTTTCTTT; CDR3 protein: CASSHGRNTEAFF
clone size: few; V gene: TRBV12-3/TRBV12-4; J gene: TRBJ1-1; D gene: NA; CDR3 DNA: TGTGCCAGCAGTTTGGGTGTAAGGGGTGAAGCTTTCTTT; CDR3 protein: CASSLGVRGEAFF
clone size: NA; V gene: TRBV6-5; J gene: TRBJ2-2; D gene: NA; CDR3 DNA: TGTGCCAGCAGTTATTTGGTGGGAAACACCGGGGAGCTGTTTTTT; CDR3 protein: CASSYLVGNTGELFF
clone size: many; V gene: TRBV6-2/TRBV6-3; J gene: TRBJ1-4; D gene: TRBD1; CDR3 DNA: TGTGCCAGCGGACGACAGGGGTCTGAAAAACTGTTTTTT; CDR3 protein: CASGRQGSEKLFF
clone size: many; V gene: TRBV7-2; J gene: TRBJ2-4; D gene: TRBD1; CDR3 DNA: TGTGCCAGCAGCCCCCTGACAGGGGCAGCCAAAAACATTCAGTACTTC; CDR3 protein: CASSPLTGAAKNIQYF
clone size: many; V gene: TRBV6-1; J gene: TRBJ2-7; D gene: NA; CDR3 DNA: TGTGCCAGCAAAGCGGTTTCCTACGAGCAGTACTTC; CDR3 protein: CASKAVSYEQYF
clone size: NA; V gene: TRBV20-1; J gene: TRBJ2-5; D gene: TRBD2; CDR3 DNA: TGCAGTGCTAGTACTAGCGGGAGGAAAGAGACCCAGTACTTC; CDR3 protein: CSASTSGRKETQYF
clone size: many; V gene: TRBV7-9; J gene: TRBJ1-3; D gene: TRBD1; CDR3 DNA: TGTGCCAGCAGCCCCCGGGACAGTGGAAACACCATATATTTT; CDR3 protein: CASSPRDSGNTIYF
clone size: NA; V gene: TRBV10-3; J gene: TRBJ1-4; D gene: NA; CDR3 DNA: TGTGCCATCAGTGAGGGTACCAATGAAAAACTGTTTTTT; CDR3 protein: CAISEGTNEKLFF
clone size: NA; V gene: TRBV2; J gene: TRBJ1-4; D gene: NA; CDR3 DNA: TGTGCCAGCAGTGAGTTCCGGACAGATGAAAAACTGTTTTTT; CDR3 protein: CASSEFRTDEKLFF
clone size: few; V gene: TRBV19; J gene: TRBJ1-2; D gene: TRBD1; CDR3 DNA: TGTGCCAGTAGTACCCCTGGACAGGGACGAGGCTACACCTTC; CDR3 protein: CASSTPGQGRGYTF
clone size: many; V gene: TRBV7-2; J gene: TRBJ1-5; D gene: NA; CDR3 DNA: TGTGCCAGCAGCACCACAGGGACGGGGCATCAGCCCCAGCATTTT; CDR3 protein: CASSTTGTGHQPQHF
clone size: few; V gene: TRBV12-5; J gene: TRBJ1-5; D gene: TRBD1; CDR3 DNA: TGTGCTAGTGGTTTGGTTCCGGGGACAGGGGTCGGACAGCCCCAGCATTTT; CDR3 protein: CASGLVPGTGVGQPQHF
clone size: many; V gene: TRBV11-3; J gene: TRBJ2-5; D gene: TRBD2; CDR3 DNA: TGTGCCAGCAGCTTAGCCGGGACTAGCGAGGAGACCCAGTACTTC; CDR3 protein: CASSLAGTSEETQYF
clone size: few; V gene: TRBV7-9; J gene: TRBJ2-3; D gene: NA; CDR3 DNA: TGTGCCAGCAGCGGGGCGACAGCCTTTATTGCAGATACGCAGTATTTT; CDR3 protein: CASSGATAFIADTQYF
clone size: NA; V gene: TRBV6-1; J gene: TRBJ2-6; D gene: NA; CDR3 DNA: TGTGCCAGCCGGGGCGCGTCTGGGGCCAACGTCCTGACTTTC; CDR3 protein: CASRGASGANVLTF
clone size: many; V gene: TRBV19; J gene: TRBJ2-1; D gene: TRBD1; CDR3 DNA: TGTGCCAGTCAGAAGGACAGGGGCCTAGCCAATGAGCAGTTCTTC; CDR3 protein: CASQKDRGLANEQFF
clone size: NA; V gene: TRBV4-3; J gene: TRBJ2-3; D gene: NA; CDR3 DNA: TGCGCCAGCAGCCAAGAAAATAGGCCGGATACGCAGTATTTT; CDR3 protein: CASSQENRPDTQYF
clone size: NA; V gene: TRBV27; J gene: TRBJ2-5; D gene: TRBD2; CDR3 DNA: TGTGCCAGCAGTCGACGACTAGCGGGAGTTCGTGAGACCCAGTACTTC; CDR3 protein: CASSRRLAGVRETQYF
clone size: many; V gene: TRBV27; J gene: TRBJ1-2; D gene: NA; CDR3 DNA: TGTGCCAGCAGTACCTACCAACAGGGTAACTATGGCTACACCTTC; CDR3 protein: CASSTYQQGNYGYTF
clone size: many; V gene: TRBV2; J gene: TRBJ2-7; D gene: TRBD1; CDR3 DNA: TGTGCCAGCAGGAGAGGGACAGAATCCTACGAGCAGTACTTC; CDR3 protein: CASRRGTESYEQYF
clone size: NA; V gene: TRBV12-3/TRBV12-4; J gene: TRBJ1-6; D gene: NA; CDR3 DNA: TGTGCCAGCAGTGTTTTGGGGGGCACTAACTCAGCCCTCCACTTT; CDR3 protein: CASSVLGGTNSALHF
clone size: many; V gene: TRBV7-8; J gene: TRBJ2-1; D gene: NA; CDR3 DNA: TGTGCCAGCAGCTCTGTTCAGGGGAGCTCCTACAATGAGCAGTTCTTC; CDR3 protein: CASSSVQGSSYNEQFF
clone size: NA; V gene: TRBV19; J gene: TRBJ2-1; D gene: NA; CDR3 DNA: TGTGCCAGTAGTATGGACCATGAGCAGTTCTTC; CDR3 protein: CASSMDHEQFF
clone size: NA; V gene: TRBV2; J gene: TRBJ1-5; D gene: NA; CDR3 DNA: TGTGCCAGCAAGGACAGAGCAAATCAGCCCCAGCATTTT; CDR3 protein: CASKDRANQPQHF
clone size: NA; V gene: TRBV12-3/TRBV12-4; J gene: TRBJ2-1; D gene: NA; CDR3 DNA: TGTGCCAGCAGTTCCAGATATCCGGGACTCCTGTCCTACAATGAGCAGTTCTTC; CDR3 protein: CASSSRYPGLLSYNEQFF
clone size: few; V gene: TRBV6-2/TRBV6-3; J gene: TRBJ2-5; D gene: NA; CDR3 DNA: TGTGCCAGCAGTTACGGGGGCAGCCAAGAGACCCAGTACTTC; CDR3 protein: CASSYGGSQETQYF
clone size: few; V gene: TRBV6-1; J gene: TRBJ1-3; D gene: NA; CDR3 DNA: TGTGCCAGCAGGCAGGGAGTGGACAACCTCTCTGGAAACACCATATATTTT; CDR3 protein: CASRQGVDNLSGNTIYF
clone size: NA; V gene: TRBV12-3/TRBV12-4; J gene: TRBJ2-1; D gene: TRBD2; CDR3 DNA: TGTGCCAGCAGCGCCTTTGAAGCGGGAGGGACAAATGAGCAGTTCTTC; CDR3 protein: CASSAFEAGGTNEQFF
clone size: NA; V gene: TRBV7-2; J gene: TRBJ2-7; D gene: TRBD1; CDR3 DNA: TGTGCCAGCAGCGTACAGACAGGGAAACTCGACGAGCAGTACTTC; CDR3 protein: CASSVQTGKLDEQYF
clone size: NA; V gene: TRBV7-3; J gene: TRBJ2-1; D gene: TRBD2; CDR3 DNA: TGTGCCAGCAGCTTCGGCGGGAGCGGGGATGAGCAGTTCTTC; CDR3 protein: CASSFGGSGDEQFF
clone size: few; V gene: TRBV28; J gene: TRBJ2-2; D gene: NA; CDR3 DNA: TGTGCCAGCAGTCCTCCGGGCGGCCCAGAGGCCTACACCGGGGAGCTGTTTTTT; CDR3 protein: CASSPPGGPEAYTGELFF
clone size: once; V gene: TRBV3-1; J gene: TRBJ1-5; D gene: NA; CDR3 DNA: TGTGCCAGCAGCCAACGCCCATATAGCAATCAGCCCCAGCATTTT; CDR3 protein: CASSQRPYSNQPQHF
clone size: many; V gene: TRBV7-8; J gene: TRBJ2-2; D gene: NA; CDR3 DNA: TGTGCCAGCAGCTTAGTAGGGACGGTTACCGGGGAGCTGTTTTTT; CDR3 protein: CASSLVGTVTGELFF
clone size: NA; V gene: TRBV6-5; J gene: TRBJ2-3; D gene: TRBD2; CDR3 DNA: TGTGCCAGCAGTTACTCTAGCGGGAGCCCAGATACGCAGTATTTT; CDR3 protein: CASSYSSGSPDTQYF
clone size: NA; V gene: TRBV7-9; J gene: TRBJ2-3; D gene: TRBD2; CDR3 DNA: TGTGCCAGCAGCAGCTCCGGGACTAGCGGGACCCCAGATACGCAGTATTTT; CDR3 protein: CASSSSGTSGTPDTQYF
clone size: few; V gene: TRBV7-3; J gene: TRBJ2-3; D gene: NA; CDR3 DNA: TGTGCCAGCAGCCTCACGGGCGGGGGCACAGATACGCAGTATTTT; CDR3 protein: CASSLTGGGTDTQYF
clone size: few; V gene: TRBV29-1; J gene: TRBJ1-1; D gene: NA; CDR3 DNA: TGCAGCGTTGGGGCTGGGATGAACACTGAAGCTTTCTTT; CDR3 protein: CSVGAGMNTEAFF
clone size: NA; V gene: TRBV2; J gene: TRBJ2-2; D gene: NA; CDR3 DNA: TGTGCCAGCGGACCAACCGGGACGGTCAACACCGGGGAGCTGTTTTTT; CDR3 protein: CASGPTGTVNTGELFF
clone size: NA; V gene: TRBV7-2; J gene: TRBJ1-1; D gene: NA; CDR3 DNA: TGTGCCAGCAGCTTAGTCTGGGGAATCGAGGCTTTCTTT; CDR3 protein: CASSLVWGIEAFF
clone size: many; V gene: TRBV7-2; J gene: TRBJ2-1; D gene: TRBD2; CDR3 DNA: TGTGCCAGCAGCTTAGAAGGGACTAGCGGGATTCGTGAGCAGTTCTTC; CDR3 protein: CASSLEGTSGIREQFF
clone size: NA; V gene: TRBV5-5; J gene: TRBJ2-6; D gene: NA; CDR3 DNA: TGTGCCAGCAGCTTCGAGTCTGTTGAATCTGGGGCCAACGTCCTGACTTTC; CDR3 protein: CASSFESVESGANVLTF
clone size: many; V gene: TRBV7-8; J gene: TRBJ2-1; D gene: NA; CDR3 DNA: TGTGCCAGCAGCTTCAGTGAGGGAGGACTCTACAATGAGCAGTTCTTC; CDR3 protein: CASSFSEGGLYNEQFF
clone size: NA; V gene: TRBV6-2/TRBV6-3; J gene: TRBJ2-2; D gene: NA; CDR3 DNA: TGTGCCAGCATGAGGGGGTGGCTGAACACCGGGGAGCTGTTTTTT; CDR3 protein: CASMRGWLNTGELFF
clone size: few; V gene: TRBV27; J gene: TRBJ2-3; D gene: TRBD2; CDR3 DNA: TGTGCCAGCACCGGGGGGAAGACAGATACGCAGTATTTT; CDR3 protein: CASTGGKTDTQYF
clone size: NA; V gene: TRBV29-1; J gene: TRBJ1-1; D gene: TRBD1; CDR3 DNA: TGCAGCGCGAAGGGACAGGGAGTCACTGAAGCTTTCTTT; CDR3 protein: CSAKGQGVTEAFF
clone size: NA; V gene: TRBV29-1; J gene: TRBJ2-3; D gene: NA; CDR3 DNA: TGCAGCGTTGTCCGTTATGTGGACAGGCGGGGTAATACGCAGTATTTT; CDR3 protein: CSVVRYVDRRGNTQYF
clone size: few; V gene: TRBV19; J gene: TRBJ1-5; D gene: NA; CDR3 DNA: TGTGCCAGTAGTACTTACACAGTCGATGGCAATCAGCCCCAGCATTTT; CDR3 protein: CASSTYTVDGNQPQHF
clone size: few; V gene: TRBV6-1; J gene: TRBJ2-5; D gene: NA; CDR3 DNA: TGTGCCAGCAGTCGTACTATGGCAGAGACCCAGTACTTC; CDR3 protein: CASSRTMAETQYF
clone size: few; V gene: TRBV13; J gene: TRBJ2-5; D gene: TRBD2; CDR3 DNA: TGTGCCAGCAGCTTACGTAGCGGGAGGCACCAAGAGACCCAGTACTTC; CDR3 protein: CASSLRSGRHQETQYF
clone size: few; V gene: TRBV2; J gene: TRBJ2-1; D gene: NA; CDR3 DNA: TGTGCCAGCAGTGAATCCAGCAATGAGCAGTTCTTC; CDR3 protein: CASSESSNEQFF
clone size: many; V gene: TRBV7-6; J gene: TRBJ2-3; D gene: NA; CDR3 DNA: TGTGCCAGCAGCCCCCACAGGGTACCCGATACGCAGTATTTT; CDR3 protein: CASSPHRVPDTQYF
clone size: many; V gene: TRBV7-2; J gene: TRBJ1-5; D gene: NA; CDR3 DNA: TGTGCCAGCAGCTCCCGAGGTGGGACAACCATTGGTCAGCCCCAGCATTTT; CDR3 protein: CASSSRGGTTIGQPQHF
clone size: NA; V gene: TRBV29-1; J gene: TRBJ2-1; D gene: TRBD2; CDR3 DNA: TGCAGCGTTAGCGCTAGCGGGTTGAGCAACAATGAGCAGTTCTTC; CDR3 protein: CSVSASGLSNNEQFF
clone size: NA; V gene: TRBV6-5; J gene: TRBJ1-1; D gene: NA; CDR3 DNA: TGTGCCAGCAGTCGGTGGGGTATGAACACTGAAGCTTTCTTT; CDR3 protein: CASSRWGMNTEAFF
clone size: few; V gene: TRBV19; J gene: TRBJ2-1; D gene: NA; CDR3 DNA: TGTGCCAGTAGTATGCGGGACGCGAGCTCCTACAATGAGCAGTTCTTC; CDR3 protein: CASSMRDASSYNEQFF
clone size: NA; V gene: TRBV15; J gene: TRBJ1-6; D gene: NA; CDR3 DNA: TGTGCCACCAGCAGAGGAGGGCGGGGGGGTGATTCACCCCTCCACTTT; CDR3 protein: CATSRGGRGGDSPLHF
clone size: few; V gene: TRBV10-3; J gene: TRBJ2-7; D gene: NA; CDR3 DNA: TGTGCCATCAAGCCCGGCCAAAGCAGAAACGAGCAGTACTTC; CDR3 protein: CAIKPGQSRNEQYF
clone size: few; V gene: TRBV27; J gene: TRBJ2-6; D gene: NA; CDR3 DNA: TGTGCCAGCAGTACCACAGGGCTAACTGGGGCCAACGTCCTGACTTTC; CDR3 protein: CASSTTGLTGANVLTF